The T cell receptor beta chain described here comes from a study of T cell responses to AZD1222 COVID-19 vaccine (dated by TCRdb to the early 2020s). Describing the broader study: Because spike-specific TCR depth and breadth did not differ between the two schedules, AZD1222 recipients who got a second dose at roughly 4 weeks were pooled with those who got a second dose at roughly 12 weeks. A total of around 240 trial participants underwent TCR sequencing, of whom about 200 received two doses of AZD1222 and some 26 received two doses of the MenACWY control vaccine. Enrollment into the trials was organized by age into subgroups of 18-55, 56-69 and 70-plus years, and those subgroups contained approximately 160, 26 and 62 TCR-sequenced participants, respectively.

What the work shows at the level of the full study, not this receptor alone: Because no day 14 peak-response samples were available, repertoires were characterized only after the peak T cell response. Spike-specific TCR breadth and depth rose significantly after two AZD1222 doses compared with day 0 and with MenACWY recipients. The whole spike protein was spanned by vaccine-associated CD4 TCRs, and dominant responses were seen in regions 160-218 and 743-854. Participants were mostly white British, with more females than males. The authors suggested clonal diversity may have been underestimated. The 56-69-year group was small, and its depth increase did not reach significance, likely because of low power. Conclusions about previously exposed vaccinees are limited, since just a handful of AZD1222 recipients were seropositive for SARS-CoV-2 at baseline. Epitopes outside the regions mutated in the B.1.351 and B.1.1.7 variants were reportedly recognized by nearly half of the unique spike-specific TCRs.

V loses 2 bases, J loses 4 bases, and the germline ends lie 17 bases apart. The CDR3 has 16 amino acids, counting the end cysteine and phenylalanine. Only the CDR3 region is kept as DNA, spanning 48 bases read in frame from base 1. Via the germline V gene, CDR1 is KGHSH and CDR2 LQKENI. What the time point label conveys for this sample: baseline before first vaccination. Vaccinee samples were obtained from the UK trials COV001 and COV002, which included a single-blind randomized controlled phase 2/3 trial of AZD1222 (ChAdOx1 nCoV-19) in healthy adults. For TCRbeta chain sequencing, PBMC samples from trial participants were taken at day 0 and at day 28 after the second dose. The CDR3 regions of human TCRbeta chains were analyzed by immunosequencing. In the paper's pipeline: Repertoire TCRs were checked for matches against a reference library of SARS-CoV-2-specific TCRs that had been generated using the MIRA antigen-specificity platform. Breadth was defined as the fraction of unique TCRs that were SARS-CoV-2-associated. Depth was defined as the fraction of total T cells that were SARS-CoV-2-associated. Each spike-specific TCR was assigned to its reactive spike region and to a CD4 or CD8 class using the MIRA data. Log10-transformed breadth and depth values were compared by one-way ANOVA with Sidak's multiple comparisons tests. TCRdb took over this immuneACCESS table, retaining in-frame rearrangements with V and J assigned. Such tables are incomplete; in checked studies, under half of the missing clones stem from an unresolved V gene, and the remainder is unexplained. Clone size and V and J calls were adopted from that table, with D and trimming inferred from the DNA. In all, the sample holds 85,000 to 95,000 clones, and 90% of those were seen once. About 8% of the sample comes from the top ten.

Comments on this clone: Its specific antigen is unknown. Per-nucleotide qualities are absent, and no much larger clonotype sits a single base away.

The V and J genes are TRBV18 and TRBJ1-1; TRBD1 could be the D gene, as 5 bases match. The origin of this receptor is an adult in good health. The sample in question was peripheral blood, obtained on day 0 of AZD1222 vaccination. The CDR3 here reads CASSPKSPGVSTEAFF. The nucleotides read TGTGCCAGCTCACCAAAGTCTCCGGGGGTAAGCACTGAAGCTTTCTTT.